This TCR beta chain derives from a study of blood T cell repertoires in COVID-19. Study-wide context: Donors in the United States, Italy and Spain gave samples during acute or convalescent COVID-19. In each case, the material was cDNA or gDNA derived from T cells, B-cell-depleted T cells, or PBMCs.

Measured with immunoSEQ multiplex PCR; TCRdb has only the in-frame clones, and not every one. Counted here are about 190,000 clones, roughly 80% occurring once; the ten biggest clones make up around an eighth. From germline, CDR1 is SGHAT and CDR2 FQNNGV. Trimming removed 4 bases from V and 7 bases from J, with 14 bases in between. The length of the CDR3 is 13 residues. This TCR was sampled from a woman aged 45-65 years with acute or convalescent COVID-19. The rearrangement links TRBV11-2 to TRBJ2-7; TRBD1 might be the D (5 bases). The sequenced material came from peripheral blood. CDR3 coding DNA: TGTGCCAGCAGCTATACTGTAGGGGAAGAGCAGTACTTC. Its protein product is CASSYTVGEEQYF.